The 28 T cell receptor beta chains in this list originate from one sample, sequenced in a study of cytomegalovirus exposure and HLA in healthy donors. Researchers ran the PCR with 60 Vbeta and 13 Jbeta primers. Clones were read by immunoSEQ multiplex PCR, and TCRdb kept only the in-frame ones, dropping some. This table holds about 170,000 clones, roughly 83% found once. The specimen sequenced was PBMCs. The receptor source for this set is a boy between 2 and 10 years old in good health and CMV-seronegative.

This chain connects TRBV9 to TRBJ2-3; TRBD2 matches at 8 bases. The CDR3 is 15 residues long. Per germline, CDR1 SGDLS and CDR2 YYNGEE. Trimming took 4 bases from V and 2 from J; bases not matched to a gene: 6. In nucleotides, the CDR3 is TGTGCCAGCAGCCTTAGCGGGGCTAACACAGATACGCAGTATTTT. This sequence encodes CASSLSGANTDTQYF.

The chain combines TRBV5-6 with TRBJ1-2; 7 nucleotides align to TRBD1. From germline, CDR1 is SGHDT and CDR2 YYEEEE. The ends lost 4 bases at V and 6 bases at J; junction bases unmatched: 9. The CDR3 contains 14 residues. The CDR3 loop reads CASSHDRVRNGYTF. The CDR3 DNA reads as TGTGCCAGCAGCCATGACAGGGTCAGGAATGGCTACACCTTC.

CDR3 loop: CASSPQGHDNSPLHF. The CDR3 nucleotides read TGTGCCAGCAGCCCTCAGGGCCACGATAATTCACCCCTCCACTTT. The V gene is TRBV5-4, the J gene TRBJ1-6; TRBD1 is a possible D gene (5 bases). CDR1 SGHNT and CDR2 YYREEE come from the germline V gene (reference sequence). Between the trimmed V and J ends, which lost 4 bases and 5 bases, there was a span of 13 bases. The CDR3 loop spans 15 amino acids.

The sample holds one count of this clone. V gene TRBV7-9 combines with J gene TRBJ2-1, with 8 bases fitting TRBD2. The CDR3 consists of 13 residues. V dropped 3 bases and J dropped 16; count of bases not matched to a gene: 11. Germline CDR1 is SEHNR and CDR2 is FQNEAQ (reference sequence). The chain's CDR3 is CASSFKGGTRPFF. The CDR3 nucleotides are TGTGCCAGCAGCTTTAAGGGGGGGACTAGACCTTTCTTC.

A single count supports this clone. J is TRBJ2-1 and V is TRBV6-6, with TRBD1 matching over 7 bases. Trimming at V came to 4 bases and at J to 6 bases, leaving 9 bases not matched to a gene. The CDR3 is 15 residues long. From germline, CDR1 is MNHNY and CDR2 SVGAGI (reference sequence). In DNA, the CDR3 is TGTGCCAGCAGTTTCGCTAGGGGGCCAGGCAATGAGCAGTTCTTC. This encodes CASSFARGPGNEQFF.

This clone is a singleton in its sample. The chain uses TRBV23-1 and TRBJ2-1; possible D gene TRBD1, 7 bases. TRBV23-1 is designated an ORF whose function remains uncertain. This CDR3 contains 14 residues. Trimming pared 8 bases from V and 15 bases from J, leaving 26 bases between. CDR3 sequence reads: CASLLEGARGVPFF. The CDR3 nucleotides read TGCGCCAGCTTATTGGAGGGGGCCCGGGGTGTTCCGTTCTTC.

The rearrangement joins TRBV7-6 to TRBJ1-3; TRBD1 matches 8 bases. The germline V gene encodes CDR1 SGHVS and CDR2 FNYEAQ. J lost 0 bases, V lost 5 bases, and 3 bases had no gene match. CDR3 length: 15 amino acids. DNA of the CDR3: TGTGCCAGCAGCCGAGGGACAGGCTCTGGAAACACCATATATTTT. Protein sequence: CASSRGTGSGNTIYF.

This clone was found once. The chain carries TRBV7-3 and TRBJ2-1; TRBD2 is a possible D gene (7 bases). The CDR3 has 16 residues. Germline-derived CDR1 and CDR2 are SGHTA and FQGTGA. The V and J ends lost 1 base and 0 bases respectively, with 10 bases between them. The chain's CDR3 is CASSLIGGPSYNEQFF. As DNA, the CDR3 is TGTGCCAGCAGCTTAATCGGGGGGCCCTCCTACAATGAGCAGTTCTTC.

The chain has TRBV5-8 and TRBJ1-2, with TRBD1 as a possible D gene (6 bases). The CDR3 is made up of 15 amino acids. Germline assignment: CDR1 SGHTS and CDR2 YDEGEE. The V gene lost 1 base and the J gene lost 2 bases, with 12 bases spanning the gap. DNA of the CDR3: TGTGCCAGCAGCTTGCAGGACAGACCCAACTATGGCTACACCTTC. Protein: CASSLQDRPNYGYTF.

The CDR3 nucleotides are TGCGCCAGCAGCCCATCGGGTTCGTATGGCTACACCTTC. It is translated as CASSPSGSYGYTF. V is TRBV5-1 and J is TRBJ1-2; D call uncertain. The CDR3 loop spans 13 amino acids. V was trimmed by 4 bases and J by 5 bases, leaving 12 bases between them. Germline V gives CDR1 SGHRS, CDR2 YFSETQ. The complete variable domain, with remaining parts taken from reference TRBV5-1 and TRBJ1-2, reads KAGVTQTPRYLIKTRGQQVTLSCSPISGHRSVSWYQQTPGQGLQFLFEYFSETQRNKGNFPGRFSGRQFSNSRSEMNVSTLELGDSALYLCASSPSGSYGYTFGSGTRLTVV.

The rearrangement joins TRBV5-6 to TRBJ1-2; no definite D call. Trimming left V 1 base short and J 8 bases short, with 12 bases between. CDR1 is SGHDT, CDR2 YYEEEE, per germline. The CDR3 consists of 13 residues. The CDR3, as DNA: TGTGCCAGCAGCTTGTCGGGCGGCGGGGGCTACACCTTC. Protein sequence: CASSLSGGGGYTF.

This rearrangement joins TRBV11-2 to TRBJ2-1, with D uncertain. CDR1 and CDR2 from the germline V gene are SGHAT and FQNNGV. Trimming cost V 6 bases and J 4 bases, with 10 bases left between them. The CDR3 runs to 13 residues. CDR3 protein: CASRVTDYNEQFF. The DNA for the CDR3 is TGTGCCAGCAGGGTTACAGATTACAATGAGCAGTTCTTC.

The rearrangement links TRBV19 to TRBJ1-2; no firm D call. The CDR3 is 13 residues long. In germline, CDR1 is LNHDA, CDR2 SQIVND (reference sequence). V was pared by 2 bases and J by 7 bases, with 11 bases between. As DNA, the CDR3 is TGTGCCAGTAGTATACCACCGGGTGGTGGCTACACCTTC. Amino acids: CASSIPPGGGYTF.

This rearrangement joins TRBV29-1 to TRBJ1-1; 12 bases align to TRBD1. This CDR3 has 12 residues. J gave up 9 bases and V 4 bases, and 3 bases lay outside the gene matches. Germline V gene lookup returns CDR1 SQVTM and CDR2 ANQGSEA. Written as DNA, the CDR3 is TGCAGCGTTGCGGGACAGGGGGCGAAAGCTTTCTTT. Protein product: CSVAGQGAKAFF.

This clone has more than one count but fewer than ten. The CDR3 protein is CATSKIAAYNEQFF. In DNA form, the CDR3 reads TGTGCCACCAGCAAGATAGCGGCGTACAATGAGCAGTTCTTC. The chain uses TRBV15 and TRBJ2-1, with D maybe TRBD2 (6 bases). Deletions cut 4 bases from V and 4 bases from J, with 11 bases between. Germline V lookup: CDR1 LNHNV, CDR2 YYDKDF (reference sequence). The CDR3 has 14 residues.

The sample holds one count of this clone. CDR3 coding DNA: TGTGCCAGCAGCTTGGAAGGGGCAGGGGTCTCCTACAATGAGCAGTTCTTC. It is translated as CASSLEGAGVSYNEQFF. The rearrangement uses TRBV5-6 and TRBJ2-1; a possible D gene is TRBD1 (6 bases). Per the germline V gene, CDR1 is SGHDT and CDR2 is YYEEEE. Trimming left V 0 bases short and J 0 bases short, with 13 bases between. The CDR3 is made up of 17 amino acids.

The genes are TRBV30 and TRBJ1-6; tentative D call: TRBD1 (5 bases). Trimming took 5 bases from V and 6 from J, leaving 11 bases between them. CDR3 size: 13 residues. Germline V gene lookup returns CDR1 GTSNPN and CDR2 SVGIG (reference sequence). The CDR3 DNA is TGTGCCTGGGAGAAGGGGCCTAATTCACCCCTCCACTTT. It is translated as CAWEKGPNSPLHF.

CDR3 sequence (DNA): TGTGCCAGCAGCGTCGATGGGACTAGCGCGATGTACGAGCAGTACTTC. Translated: CASSVDGTSAMYEQYF. The chain has TRBV7-9 and TRBJ2-7; 10 bases agree with TRBD2. The CDR3 length is 16 residues. Germline values: CDR1 SEHNR, CDR2 FQNEAQ (reference sequence). The trim removed 5 bases at V and 4 bases at J, leaving 11 bases unmatched.

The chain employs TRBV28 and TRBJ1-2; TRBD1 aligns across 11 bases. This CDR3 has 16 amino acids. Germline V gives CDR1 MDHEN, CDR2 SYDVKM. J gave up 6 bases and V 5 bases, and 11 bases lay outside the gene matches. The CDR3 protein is CASSPSRDRGIDGYTF. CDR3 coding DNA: TGTGCCAGCAGTCCTTCCCGGGACAGGGGGATTGATGGCTACACCTTC.

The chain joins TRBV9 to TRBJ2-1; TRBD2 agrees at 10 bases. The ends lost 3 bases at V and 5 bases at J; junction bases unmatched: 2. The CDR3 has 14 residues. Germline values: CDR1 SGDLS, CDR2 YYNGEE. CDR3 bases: TGTGCCAGCAGCGGGACTAGCGGACACAATGAGCAGTTCTTC. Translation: CASSGTSGHNEQFF.

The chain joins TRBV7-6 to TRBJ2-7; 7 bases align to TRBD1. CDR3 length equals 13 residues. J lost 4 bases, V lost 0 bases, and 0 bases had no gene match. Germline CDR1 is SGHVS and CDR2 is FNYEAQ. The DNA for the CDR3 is TGTGCCAGCAGCTTAGCACAGGGGTACGAGCAGTACGTC. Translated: CASSLAQGYEQYV.

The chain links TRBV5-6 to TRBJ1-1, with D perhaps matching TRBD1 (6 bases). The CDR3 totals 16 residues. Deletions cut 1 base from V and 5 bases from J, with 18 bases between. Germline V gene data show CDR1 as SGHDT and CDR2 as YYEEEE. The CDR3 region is CASSLRQPSRGTEAFF. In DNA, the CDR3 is TGTGCCAGCAGCTTGCGACAGCCTAGTAGGGGGACTGAAGCTTTCTTT.

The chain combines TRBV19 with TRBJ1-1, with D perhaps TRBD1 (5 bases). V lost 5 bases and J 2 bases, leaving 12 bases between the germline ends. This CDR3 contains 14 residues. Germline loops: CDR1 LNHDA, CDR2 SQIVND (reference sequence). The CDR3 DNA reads TGTGCCAGTAGTCCTCGGGGGAGCAACACTGAAGCTTTCTTT. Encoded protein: CASSPRGSNTEAFF. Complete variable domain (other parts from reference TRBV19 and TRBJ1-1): DGGITQSPKYLFRKEGQNVTLSCEQNLNHDAMYWYRQDPGQGLRLIYYSQIVNDFQKGDIAEGYSVSREKKESFPLTVTSAQKNPTAFYLCASSPRGSNTEAFFGQGTRLTVV.

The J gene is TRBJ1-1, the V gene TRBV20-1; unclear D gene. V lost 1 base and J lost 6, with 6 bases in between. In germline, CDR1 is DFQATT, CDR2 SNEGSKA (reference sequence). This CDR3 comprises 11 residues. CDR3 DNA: TGCAGTGCTAGAGTAACGGCTGAAGCTTTCTTT. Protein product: CSARVTAEAFF.

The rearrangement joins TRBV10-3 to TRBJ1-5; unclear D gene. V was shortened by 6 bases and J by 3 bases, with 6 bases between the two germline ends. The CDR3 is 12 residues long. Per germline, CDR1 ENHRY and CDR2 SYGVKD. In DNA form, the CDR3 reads TGTGCCATCAGCGCAGACAATCAGCCCCAGCATTTT. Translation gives CAISADNQPQHF.

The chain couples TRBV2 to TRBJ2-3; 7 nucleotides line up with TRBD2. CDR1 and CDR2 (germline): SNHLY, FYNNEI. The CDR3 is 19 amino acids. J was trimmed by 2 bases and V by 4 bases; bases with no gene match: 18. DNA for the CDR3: TGTGCCAGCAGTGTCGGTCTTGAGGTGGGACTACTAACCACAGATACGCAGTATTTT. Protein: CASSVGLEVGLLTTDTQYF. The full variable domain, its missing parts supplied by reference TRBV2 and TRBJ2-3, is EPEVTQTPSHQVTQMGQEVILRCVPISNHLYFYWYRQILGQKVEFLVSFYNNEISEKSEIFDDQFSVERPDGSNFTLKIRSTKLEDSAMYFCASSVGLEVGLLTTDTQYFGPGTRLTVL.

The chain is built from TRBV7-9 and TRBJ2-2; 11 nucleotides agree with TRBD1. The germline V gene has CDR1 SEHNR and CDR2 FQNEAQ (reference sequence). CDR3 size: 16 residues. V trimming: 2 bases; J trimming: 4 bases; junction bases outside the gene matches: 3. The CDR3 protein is CASSLPGQGGTGELFF. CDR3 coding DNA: TGTGCCAGCAGCTTACCGGGACAGGGGGGCACCGGGGAGCTGTTTTTT.

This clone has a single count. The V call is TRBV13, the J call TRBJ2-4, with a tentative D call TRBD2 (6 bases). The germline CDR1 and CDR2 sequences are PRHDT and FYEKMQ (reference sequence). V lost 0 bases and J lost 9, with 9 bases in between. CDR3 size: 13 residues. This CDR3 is CASSLGRGIIQYF. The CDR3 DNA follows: TGTGCCAGCAGCTTAGGGCGGGGTATCATTCAGTACTTC.